The present T cell receptor (beta chain) was sequenced within a study of T cells in Graves' hyperthyroidism and ophthalmopathy. Findings of the study overall: Ophthalmopathy onset followed model prediction by a median about seven months.

This clonotype occurred many times. Its antigen remains unknown. It was RNA transcripts that yielded the amplified TCR beta CDR3 regions. Researchers ran a first-round RT-PCR on the TCR CDR3 using the HTBI primer set. Each CDR3 protein is one row after TCRdb ran MiXCR on the multiplex PCR reads. The repertoire consists of around 520,000 distinct CDR3 sequences, with around 24% occurring once and the leading ten covering about 10%. Clinical Activity Scores of at least 3, NOSPECS grades of at least 4 and durations under 3 months characterized ophthalmopathy patients. The sequenced material came from blood. This clonotype originated in a woman aged 30 to 39 with Graves' ophthalmopathy.

CDR3 sequence reads: CASSPRGSGGAGEQYF. The CDR3 bases are TGTGCCAGCAGTCCCCGGGGTAGCGGGGGGGCGGGCGAGCAGTACTTC. The chain employs TRBV12-3 or TRBV12-4 and TRBJ2-7, with TRBD2 matching over 11 bases. The CDR3 length is 16 residues. V was pared by 5 bases and J by 6 bases, with 12 bases of the junction left unmatched.